This is a list of T cell receptor beta chains from one sample in a study of human T cells and chemical hapten exposure. TCRdb reprocessed the RACE reads via MiXCR and lists one record per CDR3 protein. Of more than 60,000 distinct CDR3 sequences in the sample, about a tenth were seen once. This specimen consisted of whole blood, obtained in connection with sensitization to the hapten diphenylcyclopropenone (DPC). Receptor source: a woman aged 45-65 years with alopecia areata. Some clones in this sample may be carry-over from other donors' samples. The CDR3 runs from the conserved cysteine through the conserved F or W. A D gene is named only where the DNA matches it firmly. A row's size may be missing; if present it is once, few, many or a size class.

J,size,D,V,DNA,CDR3
TRBJ1-2,many,NA,TRBV18,TGTGCCAGCTCACCAACCCGGAAGACTTATGGCTACACCTTC,CASSPTRKTYGYTF
TRBJ2-2,NA,TRBD2,TRBV3-1,TGTGCCAGCAGCCAAGTATCAGGGAGGGGCACCGGGGAGCTGTTTTTT,CASSQVSGRGTGELFF
TRBJ2-3,many,TRBD2,TRBV2,TGTGCCAGCAGACCGACAGCGGGAGTGGATACGCAGTATTTT,CASRPTAGVDTQYF
TRBJ2-7,many,TRBD2,TRBV2,TGTGCCAGCAGTGCGGAAGGAGCGGGAGTTGGGTACGAGCAGTACTTC,CASSAEGAGVGYEQYF
TRBJ1-2,many,NA,TRBV9,TGTGCCAGCAGACACAGGGACAACTATGGCTACACCTTC,CASRHRDNYGYTF
TRBJ2-7,many,NA,TRBV5-1,TGCGCCAGCAGCCCGAGGGGGGACCCCTCCTACGAGCAGTACTTC,CASSPRGDPSYEQYF
TRBJ1-4,many,NA,TRBV12-3/TRBV12-4,TGTGCCAGCAGCCCTAGGGCCGAAAAACTGTTTTTT,CASSPRAEKLFF
TRBJ2-4,NA,NA,TRBV12-3/TRBV12-4,TGTGCCAGCAGCCTCCTTTTCGAATTAGCCAAAAACATTCAGTACTTC,CASSLLFELAKNIQYF
TRBJ1-2,NA,NA,TRBV15,TGTGCCACCAGCAGAGAGGGCAACAGGGAAAATCATAACCATGGCTACACCTTC,CATSREGNRENHNHGYTF
TRBJ1-2,many,NA,TRBV3-1,TGTGCCAGCAGCCAAGGATTGGAAAGGGACTATGGCTACACCTTC,CASSQGLERDYGYTF
TRBJ1-1,many,NA,TRBV12-5,TGTGCTAGTGGTGCCGAGGCTCGGCGGGGCACTGAAGCTTTCTTT,CASGAEARRGTEAFF
TRBJ1-2,NA,NA,TRBV29-1,TGCAGCGTTGATTCCCTCTATGGCTACACCTTC,CSVDSLYGYTF
TRBJ2-5,NA,TRBD2,TRBV29-1,TGCAGCGTTGCAACTAGCGGACAAGAGACCCAGTACTTC,CSVATSGQETQYF
TRBJ2-7,many,TRBD2,TRBV7-9,TGTGCCAGCAGCTTTCCGCCGGGGGGGCGGGAGAAGGGGTACGAGCAGTACTTC,CASSFPPGGREKGYEQYF